This TCR beta chain stems from a study of blood T cell repertoires in COVID-19. TCRdb's copy holds only in-frame clones and misses some; the assay was immunoSEQ multiplex PCR. The table shows roughly 250,000 clones, with 88% occurring only once. This clone was recorded only once. CDR3 length: 15 residues. Germline V gene lookup returns CDR1 MNHEY and CDR2 SMNVEV (reference sequence). Trimming took off 3 bases at V and 0 bases at J, with 12 bases between the two ends. This clonotype was obtained from a woman in her 30s with acute or convalescent COVID-19. V usage is TRBV27 and J usage is TRBJ2-7; D remains unclear. Sequencing was carried out using peripheral blood. For the CDR3, the DNA is TGTGCCAGCAGTTTGCATGACGGAGCCTCCTACGAGCAGTACTTC. Protein product: CASSLHDGASYEQYF.